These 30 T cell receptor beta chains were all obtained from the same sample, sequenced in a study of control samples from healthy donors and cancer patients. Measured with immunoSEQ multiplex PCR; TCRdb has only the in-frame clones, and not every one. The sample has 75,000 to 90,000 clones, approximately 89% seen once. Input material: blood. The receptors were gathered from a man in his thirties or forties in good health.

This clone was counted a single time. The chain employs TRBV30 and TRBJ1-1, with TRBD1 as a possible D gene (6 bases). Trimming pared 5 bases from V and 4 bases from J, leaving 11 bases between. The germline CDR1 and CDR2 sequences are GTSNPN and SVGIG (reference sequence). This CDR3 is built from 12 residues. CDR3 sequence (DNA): TGTGCCTGGGGAGGGGGAGGCACTGAAGCTTTCTTT. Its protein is CAWGGGGTEAFF.

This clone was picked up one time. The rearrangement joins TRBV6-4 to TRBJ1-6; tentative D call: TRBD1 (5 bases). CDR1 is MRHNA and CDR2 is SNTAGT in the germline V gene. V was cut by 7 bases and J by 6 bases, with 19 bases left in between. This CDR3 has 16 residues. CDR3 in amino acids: CASMGPKYPGNSPLHF. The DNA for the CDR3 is TGTGCCAGCATGGGGCCAAAATACCCGGGTAATTCACCCCTCCACTTT.

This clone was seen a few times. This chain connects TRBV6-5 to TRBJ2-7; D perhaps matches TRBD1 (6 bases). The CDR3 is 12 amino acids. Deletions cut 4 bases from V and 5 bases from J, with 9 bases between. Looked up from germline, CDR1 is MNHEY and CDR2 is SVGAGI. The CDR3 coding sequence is TGTGCCAGCAGTTTCACAGGGAACGAGCAGTACGTC. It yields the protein CASSFTGNEQYV.

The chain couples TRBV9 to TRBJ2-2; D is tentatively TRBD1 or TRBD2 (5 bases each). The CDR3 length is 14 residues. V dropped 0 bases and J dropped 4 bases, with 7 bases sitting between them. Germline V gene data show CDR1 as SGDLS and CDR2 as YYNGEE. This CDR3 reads CASSVGDLTGELFF. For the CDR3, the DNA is TGTGCCAGCAGCGTAGGGGACCTCACCGGGGAGCTGTTTTTT. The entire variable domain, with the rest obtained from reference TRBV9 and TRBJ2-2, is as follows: DSGVTQTPKHLITATGQRVTLRCSPRSGDLSVYWYQQSLDQGLQFLIQYYNGEERAKGNILERFSAQQFPDLHSELNLSSLELGDSALYFCASSVGDLTGELFFGEGSRLTVL.

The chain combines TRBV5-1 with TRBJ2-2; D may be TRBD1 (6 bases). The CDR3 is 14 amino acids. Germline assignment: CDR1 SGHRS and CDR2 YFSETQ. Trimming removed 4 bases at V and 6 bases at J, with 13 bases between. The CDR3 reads CASSPQGPPGELFF. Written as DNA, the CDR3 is TGCGCCAGCAGCCCACAGGGCCCCCCCGGGGAGCTGTTTTTT. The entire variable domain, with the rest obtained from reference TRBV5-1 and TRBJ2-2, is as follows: KAGVTQTPRYLIKTRGQQVTLSCSPISGHRSVSWYQQTPGQGLQFLFEYFSETQRNKGNFPGRFSGRQFSNSRSEMNVSTLELGDSALYLCASSPQGPPGELFFGEGSRLTVL.

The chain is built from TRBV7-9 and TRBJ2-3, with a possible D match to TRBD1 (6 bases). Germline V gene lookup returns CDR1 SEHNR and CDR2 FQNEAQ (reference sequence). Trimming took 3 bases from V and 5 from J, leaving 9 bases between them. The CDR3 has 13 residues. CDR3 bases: TGTGCCAGCAGCTTTCAGACAGGAGATACGCAGTATTTT. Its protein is CASSFQTGDTQYF.

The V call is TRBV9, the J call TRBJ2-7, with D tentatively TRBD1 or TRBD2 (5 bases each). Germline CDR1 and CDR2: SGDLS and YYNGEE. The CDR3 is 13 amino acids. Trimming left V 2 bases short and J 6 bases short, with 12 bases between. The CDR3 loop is CASSVRGDGEQYF. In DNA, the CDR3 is TGTGCCAGCAGCGTCCGAGGGGACGGCGAGCAGTACTTC. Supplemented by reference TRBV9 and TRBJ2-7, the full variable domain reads DSGVTQTPKHLITATGQRVTLRCSPRSGDLSVYWYQQSLDQGLQFLIQYYNGEERAKGNILERFSAQQFPDLHSELNLSSLELGDSALYFCASSVRGDGEQYFGPGTRLTVT.

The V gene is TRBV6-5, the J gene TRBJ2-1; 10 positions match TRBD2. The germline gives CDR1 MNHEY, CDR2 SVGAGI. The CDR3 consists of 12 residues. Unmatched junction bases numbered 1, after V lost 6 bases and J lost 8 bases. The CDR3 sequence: CASRAGGYEQFF. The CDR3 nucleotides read TGTGCCAGCAGAGCGGGGGGGTATGAGCAGTTCTTC.

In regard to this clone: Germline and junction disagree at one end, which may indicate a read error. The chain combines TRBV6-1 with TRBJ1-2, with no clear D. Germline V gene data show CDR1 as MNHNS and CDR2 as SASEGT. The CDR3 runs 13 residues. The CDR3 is CASSEVPHYDYTF. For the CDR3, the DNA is TGTGCCAGCAGTGAAGTCCCTCACTATGACTACACCTTC.

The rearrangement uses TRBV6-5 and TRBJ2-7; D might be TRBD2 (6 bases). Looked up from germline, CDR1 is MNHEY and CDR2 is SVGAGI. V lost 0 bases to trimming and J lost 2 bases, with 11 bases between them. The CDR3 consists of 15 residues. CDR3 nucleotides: TGTGCCAGCAGTTACTCCCAAAGGGAGGCCTACGAGCAGTACGTC. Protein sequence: CASSYSQREAYEQYV.

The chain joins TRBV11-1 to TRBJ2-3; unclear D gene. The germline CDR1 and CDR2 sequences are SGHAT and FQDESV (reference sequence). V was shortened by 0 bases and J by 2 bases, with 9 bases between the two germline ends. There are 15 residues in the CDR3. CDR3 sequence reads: CASSLAGTHTDTQYF. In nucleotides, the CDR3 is TGTGCCAGCAGCTTAGCTGGAACCCACACAGATACGCAGTATTTT.

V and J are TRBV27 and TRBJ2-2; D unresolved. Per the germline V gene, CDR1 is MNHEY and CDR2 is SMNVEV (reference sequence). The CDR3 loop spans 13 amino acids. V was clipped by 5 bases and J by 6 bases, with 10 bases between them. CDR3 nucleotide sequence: TGTGCCAGCAGTCAGAGTAGGGCCGGGGAGCTGTTTTTT. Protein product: CASSQSRAGELFF.

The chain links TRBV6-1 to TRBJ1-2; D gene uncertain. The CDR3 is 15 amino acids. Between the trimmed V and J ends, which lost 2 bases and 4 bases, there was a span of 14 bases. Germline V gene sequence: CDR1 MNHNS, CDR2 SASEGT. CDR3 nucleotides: TGTGCCAGCAGTGAACAAGGGTCCCTCCCCTATGGCTACACCTTC. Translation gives CASSEQGSLPYGYTF.

CDR3 in DNA: TGTGCCAGCAGTTTAGGGGCGGGGACTAGGTCCGGGGAGCTGTTTTTT. Its translation is CASSLGAGTRSGELFF. The chain employs TRBV28 and TRBJ2-2; 8 bases line up with TRBD2. This CDR3 region has 16 residues. Germline values: CDR1 MDHEN, CDR2 SYDVKM. The trim removed 2 bases at V and 6 bases at J, leaving 8 bases unmatched.

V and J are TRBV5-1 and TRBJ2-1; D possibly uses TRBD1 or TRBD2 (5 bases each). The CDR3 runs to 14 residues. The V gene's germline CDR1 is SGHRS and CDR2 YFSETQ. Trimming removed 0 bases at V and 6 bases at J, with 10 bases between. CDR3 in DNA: TGCGCCAGCAGCTTGGCCGGGACCCTCAATGAGCAGTTCTTC. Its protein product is CASSLAGTLNEQFF.

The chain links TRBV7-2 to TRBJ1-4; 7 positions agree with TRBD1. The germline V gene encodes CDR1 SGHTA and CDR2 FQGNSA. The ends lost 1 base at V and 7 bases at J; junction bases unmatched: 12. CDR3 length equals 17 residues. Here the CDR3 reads CASSLGWAVGGFEKLFF. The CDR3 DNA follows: TGTGCCAGCAGCTTAGGCTGGGCGGTAGGGGGCTTTGAAAAACTGTTTTTT.

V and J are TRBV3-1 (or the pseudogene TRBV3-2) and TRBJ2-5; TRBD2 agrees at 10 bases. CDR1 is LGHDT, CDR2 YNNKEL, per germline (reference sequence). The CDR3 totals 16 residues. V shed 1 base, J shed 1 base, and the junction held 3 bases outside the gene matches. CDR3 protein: CASSQVLAGSQETQYF. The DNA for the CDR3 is TGTGCCAGCAGCCAAGTACTAGCGGGATCCCAAGAGACCCAGTACTTC.

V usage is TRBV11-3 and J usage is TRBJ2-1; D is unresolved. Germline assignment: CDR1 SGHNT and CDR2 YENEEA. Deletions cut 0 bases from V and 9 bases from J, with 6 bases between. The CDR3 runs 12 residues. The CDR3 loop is CASSLEAGEQFF. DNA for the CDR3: TGTGCCAGCAGCTTAGAAGCCGGTGAGCAGTTCTTC.

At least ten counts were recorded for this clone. The DNA of the CDR3 is TGTGCCAGCTGGGAGGGGGGGACACTAAACTATGGCTACACCTTC. Translated: CASWEGGTLNYGYTF. The chain is built from TRBV6-5 and TRBJ1-2; the D gene is possibly TRBD1 (6 bases). Trimming took 8 bases from V and 2 from J, leaving 18 bases between them. The CDR3 spans 15 residues. From germline, CDR1 is MNHEY and CDR2 SVGAGI.

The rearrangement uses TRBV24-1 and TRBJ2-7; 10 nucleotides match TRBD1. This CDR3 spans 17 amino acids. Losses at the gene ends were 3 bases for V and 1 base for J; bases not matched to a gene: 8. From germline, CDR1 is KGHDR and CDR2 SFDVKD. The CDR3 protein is CATSDPGRTGGSYEQYF. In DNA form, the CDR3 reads TGTGCCACCAGTGATCCCGGGAGGACAGGGGGTTCCTACGAGCAGTACTTC.

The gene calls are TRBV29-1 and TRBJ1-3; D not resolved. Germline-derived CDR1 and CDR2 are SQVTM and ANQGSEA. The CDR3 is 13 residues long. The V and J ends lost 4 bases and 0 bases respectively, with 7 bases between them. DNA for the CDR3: TGCAGCGTTGTTTCGGACTCTGGAAACACCATATATTTT. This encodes CSVVSDSGNTIYF.

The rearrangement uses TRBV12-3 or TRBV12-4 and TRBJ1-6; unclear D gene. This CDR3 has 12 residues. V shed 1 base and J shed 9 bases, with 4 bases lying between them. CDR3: CASSLGLSPLHF. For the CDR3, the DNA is TGTGCCAGCAGTTTAGGTCTTTCACCCCTCCACTTT.

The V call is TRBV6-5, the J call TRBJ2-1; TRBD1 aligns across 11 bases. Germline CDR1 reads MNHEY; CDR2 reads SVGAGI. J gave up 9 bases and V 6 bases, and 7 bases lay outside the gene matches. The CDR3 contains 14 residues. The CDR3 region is CASRDRGRLGEQFF. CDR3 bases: TGTGCCAGCAGGGACAGGGGGCGGTTGGGTGAGCAGTTCTTC.

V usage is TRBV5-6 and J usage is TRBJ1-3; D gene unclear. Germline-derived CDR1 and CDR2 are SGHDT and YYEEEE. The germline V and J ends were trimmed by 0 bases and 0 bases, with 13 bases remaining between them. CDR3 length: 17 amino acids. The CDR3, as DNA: TGTGCCAGCAGCTTGGCCGGGCGGCACTCCTCTGGAAACACCATATATTTT. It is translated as CASSLAGRHSSGNTIYF.

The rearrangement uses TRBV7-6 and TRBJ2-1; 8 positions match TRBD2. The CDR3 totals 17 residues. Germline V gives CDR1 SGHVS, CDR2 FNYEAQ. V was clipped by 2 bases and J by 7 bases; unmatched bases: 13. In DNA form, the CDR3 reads TGTGCCAGCAGCTTATTGCCAGCGGGGGCCCAGGGGAATGAGCAGTTCTTC. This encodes CASSLLPAGAQGNEQFF. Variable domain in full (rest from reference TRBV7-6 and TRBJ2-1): GAGVSQSPRYKVTKRGQDVALRCDPISGHVSLYWYRQALGQGPEFLTYFNYEAQQDKSGLPNDRFSAERPEGSISTLTIQRTEQRDSAMYRCASSLLPAGAQGNEQFFGPGTRLTVL.

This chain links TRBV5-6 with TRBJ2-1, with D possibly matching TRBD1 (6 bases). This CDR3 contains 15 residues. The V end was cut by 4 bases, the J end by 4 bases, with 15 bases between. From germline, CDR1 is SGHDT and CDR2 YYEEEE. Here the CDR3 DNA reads TGTGCCAGCAGCACGGACAGCCGTGCTTACAATGAGCAGTTCTTC. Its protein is CASSTDSRAYNEQFF.

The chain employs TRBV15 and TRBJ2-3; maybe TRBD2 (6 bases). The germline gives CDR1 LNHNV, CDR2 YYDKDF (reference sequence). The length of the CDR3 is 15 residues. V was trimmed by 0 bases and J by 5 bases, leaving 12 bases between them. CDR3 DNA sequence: TGTGCCACCAGCAGAGAACCGGGGGTGGTAGATACGCAGTATTTT. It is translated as CATSREPGVVDTQYF.

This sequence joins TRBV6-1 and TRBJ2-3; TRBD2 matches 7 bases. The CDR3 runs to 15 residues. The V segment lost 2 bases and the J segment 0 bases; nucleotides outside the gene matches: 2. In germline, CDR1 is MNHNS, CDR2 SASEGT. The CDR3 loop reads CASSEFGGSTDTQYF. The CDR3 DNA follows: TGTGCCAGCAGTGAATTCGGGGGGAGCACAGATACGCAGTATTTT.

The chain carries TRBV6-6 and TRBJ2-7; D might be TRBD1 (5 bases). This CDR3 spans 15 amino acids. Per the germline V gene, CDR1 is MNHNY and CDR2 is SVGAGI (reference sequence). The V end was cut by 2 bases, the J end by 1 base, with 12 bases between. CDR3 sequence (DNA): TGTGCCAGCAGTTACAGGGGTCCTCTGTCCTACGAGCAGTACTTC. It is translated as CASSYRGPLSYEQYF.

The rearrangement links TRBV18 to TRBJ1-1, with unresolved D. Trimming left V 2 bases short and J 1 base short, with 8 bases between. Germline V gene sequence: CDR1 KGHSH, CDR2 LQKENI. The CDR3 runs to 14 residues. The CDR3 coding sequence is TGTGCCAGCTCACCAGGGCAGGAGAACACTGAAGCTTTCTTT. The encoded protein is CASSPGQENTEAFF.